Presented here are 3 T cell receptor beta chains from one specimen sequenced in a study of T cell repertoires in cytomegalovirus infection. TCRdb re-called the reads through MiXCR, storing one row per CDR3 protein. The sample includes hundreds of thousands of distinct CDR3 sequences, roughly 9.3% of them seen just once. The sample was PBMCs. These receptors were obtained from a human donor in good health (CMV status not recorded). Some clones in this sample may be carry-over from other donors' samples.

In its sample, this clonotype was seen a few times. The chain recombines TRBV2 with TRBJ2-3; 8 nucleotides agree with TRBD1. Germline V CDR1 and CDR2: SNHLY, FYNNEI. V was pared by 5 bases and J by 4 bases, with 8 bases of the junction left unmatched. CDR3 length: 15 residues. In nucleotides, the CDR3 is TGTGCCAGCAGTCTAGGACAGGGAGTCGCAGATACGCAGTATTTT. Translated, it gives CASSLGQGVADTQYF. The full variable domain, completed using reference TRBV2 and TRBJ2-3, is EPEVTQTPSHQVTQMGQEVILRCVPISNHLYFYWYRQILGQKVEFLVSFYNNEISEKSEIFDDQFSVERPDGSNFTLKIRSTKLEDSAMYFCASSLGQGVADTQYFGPGTRLTVL.

In its sample, this clonotype was seen a few times. The rearrangement uses TRBV20-1 and TRBJ2-4; TRBD2 matches 15 bases. Losses at the gene ends were 3 bases for V and 2 bases for J; bases not matched to a gene: 17. Germline-derived CDR1 and CDR2 are DFQATT and SNEGSKA (reference sequence). The CDR3 runs to 21 residues. The CDR3 nucleotides read TGCAGTGCTAGGGTCACCCCCGGACTAGCGGGGGGGCACGGGACCAAAAACATTCAGTACTTC. Translation: CSARVTPGLAGGHGTKNIQYF.

Many counts were recorded for this clonotype. The chain uses TRBV6-6 and TRBJ1-2, with D possibly being TRBD1 (5 bases). The germline gives CDR1 MNHNY, CDR2 SVGAGI (reference sequence). The CDR3 length is 15 residues. Trimming stripped 5 bases from V and 1 base from J, with 14 bases between. The chain's CDR3 is CASSPRDHSNYGYTF. CDR3 DNA: TGTGCCAGCAGTCCCAGGGACCATAGTAACTATGGCTACACCTTC.